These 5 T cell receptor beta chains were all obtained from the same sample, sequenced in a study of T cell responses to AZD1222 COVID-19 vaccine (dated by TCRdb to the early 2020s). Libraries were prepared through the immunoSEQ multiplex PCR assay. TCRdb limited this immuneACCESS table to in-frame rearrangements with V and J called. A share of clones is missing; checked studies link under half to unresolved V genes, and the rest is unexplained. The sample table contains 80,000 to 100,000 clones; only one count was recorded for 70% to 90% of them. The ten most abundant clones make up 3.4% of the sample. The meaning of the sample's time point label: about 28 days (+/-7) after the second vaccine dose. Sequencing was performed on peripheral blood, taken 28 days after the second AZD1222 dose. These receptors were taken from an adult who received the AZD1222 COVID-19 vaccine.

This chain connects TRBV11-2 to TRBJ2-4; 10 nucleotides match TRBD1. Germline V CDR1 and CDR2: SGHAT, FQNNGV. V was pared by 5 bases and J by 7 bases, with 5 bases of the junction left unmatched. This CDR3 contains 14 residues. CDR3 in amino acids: CASSRDRGSNIQYF. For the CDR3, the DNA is TGTGCCAGCAGCCGGGACAGGGGATCGAACATTCAGTACTTC.

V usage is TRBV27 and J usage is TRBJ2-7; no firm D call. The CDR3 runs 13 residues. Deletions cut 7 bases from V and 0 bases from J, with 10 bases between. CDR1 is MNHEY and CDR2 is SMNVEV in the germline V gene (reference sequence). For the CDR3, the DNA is TGTGCCAGCATCTCAGGTTCCTCCTACGAGCAGTACTTC. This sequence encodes CASISGSSYEQYF.

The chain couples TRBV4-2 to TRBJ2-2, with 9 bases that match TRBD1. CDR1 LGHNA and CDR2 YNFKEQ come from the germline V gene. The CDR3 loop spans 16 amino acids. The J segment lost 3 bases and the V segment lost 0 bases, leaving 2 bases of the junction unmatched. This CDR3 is CASSQEDRGYTGELFF. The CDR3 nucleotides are TGTGCCAGCAGCCAAGAAGACAGGGGGTACACCGGGGAGCTGTTTTTT.

CDR3 loop: CASIGTGLGGGYTF. The CDR3, as DNA: TGTGCCAGCATTGGGACAGGTCTAGGAGGTGGCTACACCTTC. The chain couples TRBV27 to TRBJ1-2, with 8 bases lining up with TRBD1. V lost 7 bases and J lost 7; bases outside the gene matches: 11. Germline assignment: CDR1 MNHEY and CDR2 SMNVEV (reference sequence). This CDR3 spans 14 amino acids.

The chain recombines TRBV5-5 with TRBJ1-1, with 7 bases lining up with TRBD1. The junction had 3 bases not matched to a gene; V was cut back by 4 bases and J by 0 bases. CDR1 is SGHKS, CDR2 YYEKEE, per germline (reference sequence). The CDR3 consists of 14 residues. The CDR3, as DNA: TGTGCCAGCAGCCCCGGACAGGTGAACACTGAAGCTTTCTTT. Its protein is CASSPGQVNTEAFF.